Shown below are 29 T cell receptor beta chains from a single sample sequenced in a study of shared clonotypes between healthy human individuals. Clones were read by immunoSEQ multiplex PCR, and TCRdb kept only the in-frame ones, dropping some. This table holds 2 million or so clones, 90% to 95% found once. Sequenced material: naive CD4+ T cells sorted from blood. Subset specified: CD45RA+ positively selected. The receptors derive from a man aged 18-30 years in good health.

With respect to this clone: This CDR3 is also generated by other DNA sequences in the sample. The genes are TRBV4-3 and TRBJ2-2; D might be TRBD1 (6 bases). Germline V gene lookup returns CDR1 LGHNA and CDR2 YSLEER. Trimming took 4 bases from V and 4 from J, leaving 10 bases between them. There are 14 residues in the CDR3. This CDR3 is CASSLGGGTGELFF. The DNA of the CDR3 is TGCGCCAGCAGCCTAGGGGGTGGCACCGGGGAGCTGTTTTTT.

J is TRBJ1-2 and V is TRBV6-1; 9 bases are shared with TRBD1. V shed 3 bases and J 6 bases; nucleotides not matched to a gene: 11. Per the germline V gene, CDR1 is MNHNS and CDR2 is SASEGT. The CDR3 totals 16 residues. CDR3 in DNA: TGTGCCAGCAGTGACACCGGGACAGGGTCCCGAAATGGCTACACCTTC. This gives the protein CASSDTGTGSRNGYTF.

The chain has TRBV2 and TRBJ2-5; D possibly uses TRBD1 or TRBD2 (5 bases each). Per germline, CDR1 SNHLY and CDR2 FYNNEI. V gave up 7 bases and J gave up 2 bases, with 11 bases separating them. The CDR3 runs to 13 residues. CDR3 loop: CASNRDGQETQYF. CDR3 DNA sequence: TGTGCCAGCAACCGGGACGGGCAAGAGACCCAGTACTTC.

This rearrangement joins TRBV7-9 to TRBJ1-1; D gene uncertain. This CDR3 spans 16 amino acids. The V and J ends lost 1 base and 1 base respectively, with 13 bases between them. Germline CDR1 and CDR2: SEHNR and FQNEAQ (reference sequence). The CDR3 here is CASSLVGGPQNTEAFF. In DNA, the CDR3 is TGTGCCAGCAGCTTAGTCGGTGGGCCCCAGAACACTGAAGCTTTCTTT. Filled out from reference TRBV7-9 and TRBJ1-1, the complete variable domain reads DTGVSQNPRHKITKRGQNVTFRCDPISEHNRLYWYRQTLGQGPEFLTYFQNEAQLEKSRLLSDRFSAERPKGSFSTLEIQRTEQGDSAMYLCASSLVGGPQNTEAFFGQGTRLTVV.

The chain links TRBV2 to TRBJ1-5; D might be TRBD1 (5 bases). This CDR3 spans 15 amino acids. V lost 1 base, J lost 4 bases, and 11 bases lay in between. CDR1 is SNHLY, CDR2 FYNNEI, per germline. The CDR3 sequence is CASSEVGEGNQPQHF. Here the CDR3 DNA reads TGTGCCAGCAGTGAAGTAGGGGAGGGGAATCAGCCCCAGCATTTT.

This clone was seen once. This chain uses TRBV4-3 with TRBJ2-3, with D perhaps matching TRBD1 or TRBD2 (5 bases each). This CDR3 has 14 residues. Between the trimmed V and J ends, which lost 0 bases and 4 bases, there was a span of 8 bases. In germline, CDR1 is LGHNA, CDR2 YSLEER. CDR3 coding DNA: TGCGCCAGCAGCCAAGAGGGACGGGCAGATACGCAGTATTTT. Its protein product is CASSQEGRADTQYF.

This chain uses TRBV7-9 with TRBJ2-3; 8 bases align to TRBD2. J lost 6 bases, V lost 5 bases, and 10 bases had no gene match. CDR1 is SEHNR and CDR2 is FQNEAQ in the germline V gene (reference sequence). The CDR3 totals 15 residues. This CDR3 is CASSPSGGTLDTQYF. The DNA for the CDR3 is TGTGCCAGCAGCCCGTCGGGGGGGACCCTGGATACGCAGTATTTT.

This chain links TRBV5-5 with TRBJ2-7; no firm D call. V shed 0 bases and J shed 4 bases, with 8 bases lying between them. CDR3 size: 13 residues. Germline CDR1 reads SGHKS; CDR2 reads YYEKEE (reference sequence). The CDR3 loop reads CASSLGNPYEQYF. Written as DNA, the CDR3 is TGTGCCAGCAGCTTGGGAAACCCATACGAGCAGTACTTC.

The chain joins TRBV28 to TRBJ1-5; D not resolved. Trimming stripped 0 bases from V and 6 bases from J, with 9 bases between. The CDR3 contains 14 residues. Germline loops: CDR1 MDHEN, CDR2 SYDVKM. In nucleotides, the CDR3 is TGTGCCAGCAGTTTATGGGACGGCGCTCAGCCCCAGCATTTT. It codes for CASSLWDGAQPQHF.

The count of this clone is one. This chain uses TRBV5-4 with TRBJ1-1; D gene unclear. This CDR3 has 14 residues. Germline V lookup: CDR1 SGHNT, CDR2 YYREEE (reference sequence). Trimming pared 1 base from V and 0 bases from J, leaving 7 bases between. The CDR3 loop reads CASSLSMMNTEAFF. The CDR3 region has the DNA TGTGCCAGCAGCTTGTCCATGATGAACACTGAAGCTTTCTTT.

This chain links TRBV4-1 with TRBJ2-7; tentative D call: TRBD2 (7 bases). The V gene lost 4 bases and the J gene lost 2 bases, with 15 bases spanning the gap. This CDR3 is 15 amino acids long. Germline V CDR1 and CDR2: MGHRA, YSYEKL. CDR3 DNA sequence: TGCGCCAGCAGCCCTGGGGGGGGCAGAACCTACGAGCAGTACTTC. It codes for CASSPGGGRTYEQYF.

V usage is TRBV6-4 and J usage is TRBJ2-6; D remains ambiguous. The germline V and J ends were trimmed by 6 bases and 2 bases, with 8 bases remaining between them. The CDR3 is 14 residues long. CDR1 MRHNA and CDR2 SNTAGT come from the germline V gene. The CDR3 sequence: CASSSNPGANVLTF. DNA for the CDR3: TGTGCCAGCAGCAGTAACCCTGGGGCCAACGTCCTGACTTTC.

The chain is built from TRBV5-1 and TRBJ2-5; D is unclear. The germline V gene encodes CDR1 SGHRS and CDR2 YFSETQ. V was shortened by 3 bases and J by 4 bases, with 13 bases between the two germline ends. The CDR3 has 14 amino acids. The CDR3 loop reads CASSSLVGRETQYF. CDR3 sequence (DNA): TGCGCCAGCAGCTCCCTGGTCGGGCGAGAGACCCAGTACTTC.

In DNA, the CDR3 is TGCGCCAGCAGCTTCGGACCCATGAACACTGAAGCTTTCTTT. It encodes CASSFGPMNTEAFF. V and J are TRBV5-1 and TRBJ1-1, with unresolved D. The CDR3 consists of 14 residues. V lost 2 bases and J 0 bases, leaving 8 bases between the germline ends. Germline values: CDR1 SGHRS, CDR2 YFSETQ. The full variable domain, rest sourced from reference TRBV5-1 and TRBJ1-1, is KAGVTQTPRYLIKTRGQQVTLSCSPISGHRSVSWYQQTPGQGLQFLFEYFSETQRNKGNFPGRFSGRQFSNSRSEMNVSTLELGDSALYLCASSFGPMNTEAFFGQGTRLTVV.

The chain links TRBV5-4 to TRBJ2-1; D may correspond to TRBD1 or TRBD2 (5 bases each). Trimming cost V 3 bases and J 4 bases, with 14 bases left between them. This CDR3 region has 15 residues. CDR1 and CDR2 (germline): SGHNT, YYREEE (reference sequence). The CDR3 DNA follows: TGTGCCAGCAGCTCTGGGGACCTAACGTACAATGAGCAGTTCTTC. The encoded protein is CASSSGDLTYNEQFF. The complete variable domain, with remaining parts taken from reference TRBV5-4 and TRBJ2-1, reads ETGVTQSPTHLIKTRGQQVTLRCSSQSGHNTVSWYQQALGQGPQFIFQYYREEENGRGNFPPRFSGLQFPNYSSELNVNALELDDSALYLCASSSGDLTYNEQFFGPGTRLTVL.

This clone was seen only once. This same CDR3 is encoded by further DNA sequences in the sample. The rearrangement links TRBV6-1 to TRBJ2-1; D call uncertain. Germline V lookup: CDR1 MNHNS, CDR2 SASEGT. The CDR3 has 13 residues. V was shortened by 4 bases and J by 0 bases, with 4 bases between the two germline ends. CDR3 in DNA: TGTGCCAGCAGTGGAGGCTCCTACAATGAGCAGTTCTTC. Amino acid sequence: CASSGGSYNEQFF.

The V and J genes are TRBV7-9 and TRBJ2-4, with 7 bases that match TRBD1. The CDR3 is made up of 19 amino acids. Germline V gene sequence: CDR1 SEHNR, CDR2 FQNEAQ (reference sequence). The V and J ends lost 6 bases and 1 base, in that order; junction bases with no gene match: 18. The CDR3 is CASRVGWDSRFVAKNIQYF. CDR3 nucleotides: TGTGCCAGCAGGGTGGGGTGGGACAGCCGGTTTGTGGCCAAAAACATTCAGTACTTC.

The rearrangement links TRBV5-1 to TRBJ2-1; no firm D call. Germline values: CDR1 SGHRS, CDR2 YFSETQ. V dropped 3 bases and J dropped 7 bases, with 11 bases sitting between them. The CDR3 has 13 residues. CDR3 protein: CASSSVGENEQFF. The DNA for the CDR3 is TGCGCCAGCAGCTCGGTCGGAGAAAATGAGCAGTTCTTC.

This chain joins TRBV6-1 and TRBJ2-2, with 9 nucleotides matching TRBD1. CDR3 length: 15 amino acids. The germline V gene has CDR1 MNHNS and CDR2 SASEGT. The V and J ends lost 7 bases and 3 bases, in that order; junction bases with no gene match: 6. The CDR3 sequence: CASTSGQGDTGELFF. Written as DNA, the CDR3 is TGTGCCAGCACCTCGGGACAGGGAGACACCGGGGAGCTGTTTTTT.

A single count supports this clone. This chain joins TRBV5-1 and TRBJ2-7; perhaps TRBD1 as D (6 bases). Trimming cost V 2 bases and J 6 bases, with 15 bases left between them. This CDR3 has 14 amino acids. Germline V gives CDR1 SGHRS, CDR2 YFSETQ. In nucleotides, the CDR3 is TGCGCCAGCAGCTTCCCCAGGGGTTCAAGCGAGCAGTACTTC. Amino acids: CASSFPRGSSEQYF. Variable domain in full (rest from reference TRBV5-1 and TRBJ2-7): KAGVTQTPRYLIKTRGQQVTLSCSPISGHRSVSWYQQTPGQGLQFLFEYFSETQRNKGNFPGRFSGRQFSNSRSEMNVSTLELGDSALYLCASSFPRGSSEQYFGPGTRLTVT.

The chain recombines TRBV5-1 with TRBJ2-7; 8 nucleotides line up with TRBD1. The V gene end was trimmed by 4 bases and the J gene end by 6 bases; junction bases not matched to a gene: 12. The CDR3 is made up of 15 amino acids. Germline V lookup: CDR1 SGHRS, CDR2 YFSETQ. CDR3 coding DNA: TGCGCCAGCAGCCAATCCCAGGGGGCGTTGACCGAGCAGTACTTC. It encodes CASSQSQGALTEQYF.

The chain is built from TRBV27 and TRBJ2-1, with TRBD1 matching 8 bases. The CDR3 loop spans 18 amino acids. V lost 6 bases to trimming and J lost 5 bases; unmatched junction nucleotides: 18. The germline V gene has CDR1 MNHEY and CDR2 SMNVEV (reference sequence). This CDR3 reads CASSQVLQPGQANNEQFF. CDR3 sequence (DNA): TGTGCCAGCAGCCAAGTTCTGCAACCGGGACAGGCAAACAATGAGCAGTTCTTC.

This clone was detected only once. V and J are TRBV11-2 and TRBJ1-6; D is ambiguous. V lost 3 bases and J lost 10, with 7 bases in between. The germline gives CDR1 SGHAT, CDR2 FQNNGV. CDR3 size: 12 residues. CDR3 in amino acids: CASSLPPSPLHF. Written as DNA, the CDR3 is TGTGCCAGCAGCTTGCCACCGTCACCCCTCCACTTT. Combining the CDR3 with reference TRBV11-2 and TRBJ1-6 gives the whole variable domain EAGVAQSPRYKIIEKRQSVAFWCNPISGHATLYWYQQILGQGPKLLIQFQNNGVVDDSQLPKDRFSAERLKGVDSTLKIQPAKLEDSAVYLCASSLPPSPLHFGNGTRLTVT.

V is TRBV6-6 and J is TRBJ1-3; the match to TRBD1 covers 11 bases. Germline V gives CDR1 MNHNY, CDR2 SVGAGI (reference sequence). J gave up 0 bases and V 2 bases, and 0 bases lay outside the gene matches. The CDR3 length is 16 residues. The CDR3 DNA reads as TGTGCCAGCAGTTACGGGACAGGGGGCTCTGGAAACACCATATATTTT. As protein: CASSYGTGGSGNTIYF.

This chain joins TRBV7-2 and TRBJ1-4, with D perhaps TRBD1 (5 bases). The ends were cut back, 6 bases at V and 4 bases at J, with 12 bases in the middle. CDR3 length: 14 residues. The V gene's germline CDR1 is SGHTA and CDR2 FQGNSA. The CDR3 sequence is CASSTWGLNEKLFF. CDR3 sequence (DNA): TGTGCCAGCAGTACTTGGGGACTTAATGAAAAACTGTTTTTT.

The V and J genes are TRBV7-2 and TRBJ1-1; D not resolved. The CDR3 extends over 14 amino acids. The germline V gene encodes CDR1 SGHTA and CDR2 FQGNSA. V gave up 2 bases and J gave up 1 base, with 8 bases separating them. The CDR3 reads CASSLYLGNTEAFF. The CDR3 nucleotides are TGTGCCAGCAGCTTATATTTGGGGAACACTGAAGCTTTCTTT.

This clone was counted a single time. V is TRBV27 and J is TRBJ1-2, with TRBD1 matching over 8 bases. The germline gives CDR1 MNHEY, CDR2 SMNVEV (reference sequence). The CDR3 extends over 17 amino acids. V lost 4 bases and J lost 4; bases outside the gene matches: 14. DNA of the CDR3: TGTGCCAGCAGTTCCAAGCCGGACAGGGCCCCGGTCTATGGCTACACCTTC. Amino acids: CASSSKPDRAPVYGYTF.

Comments on this clone: The same CDR3 can be traced to other DNA sequences in this sample. CDR3 DNA: TGCGCCAGCAGCTTGGGACTAGCGGGGATCGATGAGCAGTTCTTC. Protein sequence: CASSLGLAGIDEQFF. The chain carries TRBV5-1 and TRBJ2-1; 11 positions match TRBD2. Trimming removed 0 bases from V and 8 bases from J; junction bases left unmatched: 4. This CDR3 region has 15 residues. The germline gives CDR1 SGHRS, CDR2 YFSETQ.

The gene calls are TRBV5-8 and TRBJ1-5; D is perhaps TRBD1 (6 bases). This CDR3 has 15 residues. Between the trimmed V and J ends, which lost 4 bases and 3 bases, there was a span of 14 bases. Germline CDR1 SGHTS, CDR2 YDEGEE. CDR3 coding DNA: TGTGCCAGCAGCCCCGGCGGGGGGCACAATCAGCCCCAGCATTTT. Its protein is CASSPGGGHNQPQHF.